A single TCR beta chain is shown here with its context. Its antigen is still unknown. Per-nucleotide qualities are absent, and no much larger clonotype sits a single base away. Reading the label with the study, this specimen's treatment or condition is: around 19 received Ad26.COV2.S at low or high dose, single or two shots; about five received placebo; per-sample allocation not given. For vaccine and placebo recipients, the sequenced repertoires came from samples collected on day 63 after the first injection. Cohort 1b enrolled about two dozen adults aged 18-55 years at a single site in Boston, USA, between 29 July and 7 August 2020. As a vaccine, Ad26.COV2.S was a replication-incompetent adenovirus type 26 vector that expressed a prefusion-stabilized SARS-CoV-2 spike protein derived from the original Wuhan strain. The sample is drawn from a study of Ad26.COV2.S vaccination and SARS-CoV-2 variants (dated by TCRdb to the early 2020s). Regarding the research as a whole: Vaccine-arm donors came from COV1001, a multicentre, randomized, double-blind, placebo-controlled phase I-IIa trial of Ad26.COV2.S in healthy adults. Ad26.COV2.S was administered intramuscularly at 5 x 10^10 or 1 x 10^11 viral particles, either as a single shot or as two shots given 56 days apart. The specificity and breadth of SARS-CoV-2-reactive T cell receptors after Ad26.COV2.S vaccination were assessed by TCRbeta repertoire sequencing. A total of 32 samples were included in the TCR-sequenced set, comprising around 19 Ad26.COV2.S vaccine recipients, 5 placebo recipients and 8 SARS-CoV-2 convalescent individuals. Participants in the trial were split at random into five groups of five each, receiving low-dose or high-dose Ad26.COV2.S once or twice, or else placebo on both occasions. Throughout the experiments and outcome assessment, investigators stayed blinded to trial group allocation.

TCRbeta CDR3 regions were sequenced with the immunoSEQ Assay. After extraction, genomic DNA underwent amplification by bias-controlled multiplex PCR, followed by high-throughput sequencing. The original methods were these. To quantify the absolute abundance of every unique TCRbeta CDR3 region, sequences were collapsed and filtered. T cell fraction was estimated by normalizing TCRbeta template counts to usable DNA, which was measured by amplifying reference genes present in all nucleated cells. Repertoire TCRs were annotated as SARS-CoV-2-specific by exact matching of V gene, CDR3 amino acid sequence and J gene to a known reactive TCR set. The reference SARS-CoV-2 TCR set came from MIRA and was filtered for enrichment in COVID-19-positive ImmuneCODE repertoires, removing public or cross-reactive TCRs. Based on the MIRA antigens, annotated TCRs were further analysed at the level of specific ORF or position within ORF. Depth was the summed frequency of annotated unique rearrangements, while breadth was defined as annotated unique rearrangements over total unique productive rearrangements. Two-sided Wilcoxon rank-sum tests were applied when comparing TCR breadth between groups. TCRdb took over this immuneACCESS table, retaining in-frame rearrangements with V and J assigned. Such tables are incomplete; in checked studies, under half of the missing clones stem from an unresolved V gene, and the remainder is unexplained. The V and J calls and clone size were taken over from that table, and D and trimming were inferred from the DNA. The sample has approximately 410,000 clones on record, around nine tenths of them singletons. The ten largest clones add up to around 3.6% of the sample.

Reading from cysteine to phenylalanine, the CDR3 counts 14 amino acids. Solely the CDR3 DNA is kept, with 42 bases framed from the first base. The germline V gene sets CDR1 to LGHNA and CDR2 to YSLEER. Trimmed from V: 1 base; trimmed from J: 4 bases; junction bases lacking a gene match: 0. What the research found in general, with its limitations: Spike-specific TCR breadth was higher in Ad26.COV2.S recipients than in placebo recipients (P = 0.0014). Comparable non-spike TCR breadth was observed between vaccine and placebo recipients, consistent with only spike being contained in the vaccine. It was noted by the authors that total T cell responses may have been underestimated by the TCR breadth and depth analyses. The study was not powered to compare responses between vaccine doses or regimens. Substantial breadth of spike-specific CD8+ and CD4+ T cell responses was reported after vaccination.

The specimen was peripheral blood, collected in a trial of Ad26.COV2.S vaccine versus placebo. The V and J segments used are TRBV4-3 and TRBJ2-1, with 8 bases aligning to TRBD1. This TCR was sampled from a person aged 18-65 years who received the Ad26.COV2.S COVID-19 vaccine or a placebo. The CDR3: CASSQGDRYNEQFF. The DNA is as follows: TGCGCCAGCAGCCAAGGGGACAGGTACAATGAGCAGTTCTTC.